These 21 T cell receptor beta chains originate from one sample sequenced in a study of blood T cell repertoires in COVID-19. The repertoire was sequenced with immunoSEQ multiplex PCR; TCRdb's copy has only in-frame clones and lacks some. The repertoire holds 200,000 to 300,000 clones, with approximately 86% as singletons. The sequenced material came from PBMCs or T cells enriched from blood (not recorded which). These receptors were taken from a woman younger than 35 who had recovered from COVID-19.

V is TRBV18 and J is TRBJ1-3; 10 bases map to TRBD1. This CDR3 has 16 residues. Germline V gives CDR1 KGHSH, CDR2 LQKENI. With 0 bases clipped from V and 1 base from J, the junction kept 0 bases outside the gene matches. CDR3 residues: CASSPPGQGSGNTIYF. The DNA of the CDR3 is TGTGCCAGCTCACCACCGGGACAGGGGTCTGGAAACACCATATATTTT.

The rearrangement links TRBV28 to TRBJ2-3; TRBD1 matches at 8 bases. Trimming cost V 4 bases and J 1 base; bases outside gene matches: 1. This CDR3 has 14 residues. Germline CDR1 reads MDHEN; CDR2 reads SYDVKM. CDR3 bases: TGTGCCAGCAGTTCGGACAGGGGCACAGATACGCAGTATTTT. This gives the protein CASSSDRGTDTQYF.

The rearrangement joins TRBV29-1 to TRBJ2-3; D perhaps matches TRBD1 (6 bases). The CDR3 contains 13 residues. Germline V gene sequence: CDR1 SQVTM, CDR2 ANQGSEA. V shed 3 bases and J shed 4 bases, with 11 bases lying between them. The CDR3 loop is CSVDNREPDTQYF. In DNA form, the CDR3 reads TGCAGCGTTGACAACAGGGAGCCAGATACGCAGTATTTT.

This clone has a single count. V usage is TRBV7-6 and J usage is TRBJ2-7, with TRBD1 as a possible D gene (6 bases). Germline values: CDR1 SGHVS, CDR2 FNYEAQ. The CDR3 extends over 14 amino acids. Trimming cost V 1 base and J 4 bases, with 11 bases left between them. The CDR3 DNA sequence: TGTGCCAGCAGCTTAGGGGGGCGCGGATACGAGCAGTACTTC. This encodes CASSLGGRGYEQYF.

CDR3 protein: CASSPGQGYYGYTF. The CDR3, as DNA: TGTGCCAGCAGCCCTGGACAGGGTTACTATGGCTACACCTTC. V usage is TRBV14 and J usage is TRBJ1-2, with 8 bases that match TRBD1. Germline CDR1 SGHDN, CDR2 FVKESK. CDR3 length: 14 residues. The V and J ends lost 4 bases and 3 bases, in that order; junction bases with no gene match: 4.

This clone occurred a few times. V gene TRBV30 combines with J gene TRBJ2-1; D remains unclear. Trimming took off 2 bases at V and 10 bases at J, with 9 bases between the two ends. Germline values: CDR1 GTSNPN, CDR2 SVGIG (reference sequence). The CDR3 is made up of 11 amino acids. CDR3 DNA: TGTGCCTGGAGTCGGGTGAAAGAGCAGTTCTTC. Protein sequence: CAWSRVKEQFF. Supplemented by reference TRBV30 and TRBJ2-1, the full variable domain reads SQTIHQWPATLVQPVGSPLSLECTVEGTSNPNLYWYRQAAGRGLQLLFYSVGIGQISSEVPQNLSASRPQDRQFILSSKKLLLSDSGFYLCAWSRVKEQFFGPGTRLTVL.

The V call is TRBV6-5, the J call TRBJ2-7; TRBD1 aligns across 7 bases. The germline V gene has CDR1 MNHEY and CDR2 SVGAGI. The CDR3 is 16 residues long. The ends lost 4 bases at V and 2 bases at J; junction bases unmatched: 11. This chain's CDR3 is CASSWYRGEGAYEQYF. CDR3 bases: TGTGCCAGCAGTTGGTACAGGGGAGAAGGCGCCTACGAGCAGTACTTC.

V gene TRBV5-6 combines with J gene TRBJ2-7; TRBD2 aligns across 12 bases. With 3 bases clipped from V and 1 base from J, the junction kept 2 bases outside the gene matches. The CDR3 is made up of 15 amino acids. Germline V gene sequence: CDR1 SGHDT, CDR2 YYEEEE. The CDR3 coding sequence is TGTGCCAGCAGCTCGACTAGCGGGAGTTCCTACGAGCAGTACTTC. Amino acid sequence: CASSSTSGSSYEQYF.

The chain has TRBV27 and TRBJ1-2; a weak D match, TRBD1 (5 bases). This CDR3 spans 14 amino acids. From germline, CDR1 is MNHEY and CDR2 SMNVEV (reference sequence). Deletions cut 3 bases from V and 8 bases from J, with 16 bases between. The CDR3, as DNA: TGTGCCAGCAGTTTGCAAGCGGGGGAGCAGGGCTACACCTTC. This translates into CASSLQAGEQGYTF.

V gene TRBV6-5 combines with J gene TRBJ2-5; 7 positions match TRBD2. This CDR3 is built from 13 residues. J gave up 0 bases and V 11 bases, and 6 bases lay outside the gene matches. Germline V gene sequence: CDR1 MNHEY, CDR2 SVGAGI. The CDR3: CASARGYQETQYF. CDR3 sequence (DNA): TGTGCCTCAGCGCGGGGGTACCAAGAGACCCAGTACTTC.

In its sample, this clone was seen once. The rearrangement joins TRBV2 to TRBJ2-7, with D perhaps matching TRBD2 (5 bases). This CDR3 spans 12 amino acids. Germline V gene data show CDR1 as SNHLY and CDR2 as FYNNEI. V was shortened by 6 bases and J by 2 bases, with 8 bases between the two germline ends. CDR3 residues: CASREVTYEQYF. As DNA, the CDR3 is TGTGCCAGCAGGGAGGTCACCTACGAGCAGTACTTC.

This clone was observed a single time. The chain has TRBV15 and TRBJ2-5, with 7 bases fitting TRBD1. This CDR3 has 16 residues. Germline V gene lookup returns CDR1 LNHNV and CDR2 YYDKDF (reference sequence). J was trimmed by 5 bases and V by 3 bases; bases with no gene match: 12. The CDR3 DNA reads as TGTGCCACCAGCAGCCCTACAGGGGTCGGGTTGGAGACCCAGTACTTC. Encoded protein: CATSSPTGVGLETQYF.

The chain joins TRBV25-1 to TRBJ2-2; perhaps TRBD1 as D (5 bases). The CDR3 contains 14 residues. Trimming removed 3 bases from V and 2 bases from J, with 7 bases in between. Germline-derived CDR1 and CDR2 are MGHDK and SYGVNS. CDR3 residues: CASSETVNTGELFF. The CDR3 bases are TGTGCCAGCAGTGAGACAGTTAACACCGGGGAGCTGTTTTTT.

This clone was seen once. The chain employs TRBV28 and TRBJ2-5; 9 bases are shared with TRBD2. The ends lost 5 bases at V and 4 bases at J; junction bases unmatched: 11. The CDR3 has 16 residues. Germline V gives CDR1 MDHEN, CDR2 SYDVKM. The CDR3 bases are TGTGCCAGCAGTCCCTCGCGGGAGGGGTATCGAGAGACCCAGTACTTC. This translates into CASSPSREGYRETQYF.

This clone has a single count. The chain links TRBV15 to TRBJ1-2, with no clear D. The germline gives CDR1 LNHNV, CDR2 YYDKDF (reference sequence). The CDR3 is made up of 14 amino acids. The V end lost 3 bases, the J end lost 4 bases, and 12 bases lay between the germline ends. CDR3 protein: CATSSRRGSYGYTF. The CDR3 DNA follows: TGTGCCACCAGCAGCCGTCGGGGATCCTATGGCTACACCTTC.

This chain joins TRBV30 and TRBJ1-2; D gene unclear. CDR3 length equals 12 residues. Trimming left V 5 bases short and J 0 bases short, with 7 bases between. CDR1 is GTSNPN, CDR2 SVGIG, per germline (reference sequence). This chain's CDR3 is CAWRDTNYGYTF. CDR3 in DNA: TGTGCCTGGCGAGATACTAACTATGGCTACACCTTC.

The rearrangement joins TRBV18 to TRBJ1-2, with TRBD1 matching 7 bases. Germline assignment: CDR1 KGHSH and CDR2 LQKENI. This CDR3 has 16 amino acids. The V and J ends lost 3 bases and 7 bases, in that order; junction bases with no gene match: 14. The CDR3 DNA is TGTGCCAGCTCACCGGCCGTGGACAGGCTGGGGGGTGGCTACACCTTC. Translating it yields CASSPAVDRLGGGYTF.

The chain combines TRBV7-6 with TRBJ2-3; 9 nucleotides match TRBD2. The CDR3 covers 16 residues. Germline lookup yields CDR1 SGHVS and CDR2 FNYEAQ. Trimming took 3 bases from V and 0 from J; bases not matched to a gene: 4. The CDR3 sequence: CASSFGLARSTDTQYF. The CDR3 DNA follows: TGTGCCAGCAGCTTCGGACTAGCGAGGAGCACAGATACGCAGTATTTT.

The chain links TRBV13 to TRBJ2-3, with 11 bases that match TRBD2. The length of the CDR3 is 17 residues. The V segment lost 2 bases and the J segment 1 base; nucleotides outside the gene matches: 5. Germline CDR1 and CDR2: PRHDT and FYEKMQ (reference sequence). CDR3 in DNA: TGTGCCAGCAGCTTACCTAGCGGGAGGTACGGCACAGATACGCAGTATTTT. Protein: CASSLPSGRYGTDTQYF.

The CDR3 protein is CACTRLAGIYEQYF. The DNA for the CDR3 is TGTGCCTGCACCCGACTAGCGGGAATTTACGAGCAGTACTTC. J is TRBJ2-7 and V is TRBV30; TRBD2 agrees at 11 bases. V lost 6 bases and J lost 4; bases outside the gene matches: 8. CDR3 size: 14 residues. The V gene's germline CDR1 is GTSNPN and CDR2 SVGIG (reference sequence).

Written as DNA, the CDR3 is TGTGCCAGCTCACCAGCGGGGGATCATCAGCCCCAGCATTTT. Its translation is CASSPAGDHQPQHF. J is TRBJ1-5 and V is TRBV18; D might be TRBD1 (5 bases). V gave up 2 bases and J gave up 5 bases, with 10 bases separating them. Germline values: CDR1 KGHSH, CDR2 LQKENI. The CDR3 consists of 14 residues.